The 4 T cell receptor beta chains below come from one sample, sequenced in a study of T cells in Graves' hyperthyroidism and ophthalmopathy (dated by TCRdb to the late 2010s). Library preparation was by multiplex PCR. Sequencing relied on an Illumina HiSeq 2000. TCR beta CDR3 regions were amplified from RNA transcripts. For the first round of RT-PCR on the TCR CDR3, the HTBI primer set was used together with the Qiagen OneStep RT-PCR kit. TCRdb took the public reads, trimmed them with fastp at Q25, ran MiXCR for clone calling and kept in-frame beta chains. Each record represents a unique CDR3 protein, reported with the most common genes and DNA among its rows. This sample holds 380,000 or so distinct CDR3 sequences; approximately 13% were observed only once. Jointly, the top ten make up under 25% of the sample. Sequencing was carried out using blood. These receptors all stem from a man under 40 with Graves' hyperthyroidism that later progressed to Graves' ophthalmopathy.

This clonotype has at least ten counts. This rearrangement joins TRBV6-1 to TRBJ2-3, with 10 bases fitting TRBD2. Germline loops: CDR1 MNHNS, CDR2 SASEGT. V lost 8 bases and J lost 4; bases outside the gene matches: 9. The CDR3 loop spans 15 amino acids. The CDR3 is CASSRTSGRADTQYF. CDR3 coding DNA: TGTGCCAGCTCGAGGACTAGCGGTCGAGCAGATACGCAGTATTTT.

The chain uses TRBV4-2 and TRBJ2-1; 10 bases align to TRBD2. J was trimmed by 5 bases and V by 1 base; bases with no gene match: 8. Looked up from germline, CDR1 is LGHNA and CDR2 is YNFKEQ. The CDR3 covers 17 residues. In nucleotides, the CDR3 is TGTGCCAGCAGCCAAGGGCATAGCGGGGGGTATAACAATGAGCAGTTCTTC. Translated: CASSQGHSGGYNNEQFF.

In this sample, this clonotype turned up once. A much larger clone lies one base from this, so it may be a read error. J is TRBJ2-1 and V is TRBV12-3 or TRBV12-4; tentatively, D is TRBD2 (5 bases). The CDR3 has 15 residues. The CDR3 nucleotides read TGTGCCAGCAGTTTCGGGGTTTCCGGCTACAATGAGCAGCTCTTC. It specifies CASSFGVSGYNEQLF.

This clonotype has a handful of counts. The rearrangement links TRBV6-1 to TRBJ2-3; 10 bases match TRBD2. CDR3 length: 14 residues. Trimming took 5 bases from V and 4 from J; bases not matched to a gene: 3. Germline-derived CDR1 and CDR2 are MNHNS and SASEGT. CDR3 sequence: CASSPSGGSDTQYF. The CDR3 region has the DNA TGTGCCAGCAGTCCTAGCGGGGGCTCAGATACGCAGTATTTT.